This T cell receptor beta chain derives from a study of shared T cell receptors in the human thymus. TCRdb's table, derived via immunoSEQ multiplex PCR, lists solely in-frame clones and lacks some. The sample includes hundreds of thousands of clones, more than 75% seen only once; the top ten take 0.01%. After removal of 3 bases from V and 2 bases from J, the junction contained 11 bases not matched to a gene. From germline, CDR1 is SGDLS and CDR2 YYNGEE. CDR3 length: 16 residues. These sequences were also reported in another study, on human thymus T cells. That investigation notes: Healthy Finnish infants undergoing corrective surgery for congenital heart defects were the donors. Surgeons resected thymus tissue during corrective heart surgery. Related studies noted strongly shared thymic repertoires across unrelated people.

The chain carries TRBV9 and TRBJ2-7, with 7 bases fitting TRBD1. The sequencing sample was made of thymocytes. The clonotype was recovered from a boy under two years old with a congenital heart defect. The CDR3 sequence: CASSGGNHRGPYEQYF. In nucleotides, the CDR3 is TGTGCCAGCAGCGGAGGTAACCACAGGGGCCCCTACGAGCAGTACTTC. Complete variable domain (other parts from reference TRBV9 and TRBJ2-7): DSGVTQTPKHLITATGQRVTLRCSPRSGDLSVYWYQQSLDQGLQFLIQYYNGEERAKGNILERFSAQQFPDLHSELNLSSLELGDSALYFCASSGGNHRGPYEQYFGPGTRLTVT.